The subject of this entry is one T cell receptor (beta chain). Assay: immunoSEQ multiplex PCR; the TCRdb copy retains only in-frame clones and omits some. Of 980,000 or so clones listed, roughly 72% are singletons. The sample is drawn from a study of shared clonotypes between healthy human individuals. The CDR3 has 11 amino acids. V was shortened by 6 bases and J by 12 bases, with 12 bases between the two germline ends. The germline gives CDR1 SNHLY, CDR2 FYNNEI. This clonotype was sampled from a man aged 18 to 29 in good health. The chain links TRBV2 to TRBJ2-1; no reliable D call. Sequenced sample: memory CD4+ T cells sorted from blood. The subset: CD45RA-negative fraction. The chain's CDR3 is CASRTMGPQFF. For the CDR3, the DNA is TGTGCCAGCAGAACCATGGGCCCGCAGTTCTTC.